This TCR beta chain was retrieved from a study of blood T cell repertoires in COVID-19. Study as a whole: Researchers got acute and convalescent COVID-19 samples from the United States, Italy and Spain. PBMCs, B-cell-depleted T cells, or T cells were the source of the cDNA or gDNA that made up the material.

The V segment lost 0 bases and the J segment 7 bases; nucleotides outside the gene matches: 4. Germline loops: CDR1 SGHVS, CDR2 FQNEAQ. The CDR3 consists of 15 residues. In the original workflow: Amplifying reference gene primers gave estimates of nucleated cell counts. Clones were sequenced by immunoSEQ multiplex PCR, and TCRdb holds only the in-frame ones, with some missing. V, J and clone size are those of that table, while D and trimming were read from the DNA. The sample has more than 55,000 clones; approximately 90% are singletons. This TCR came from a woman aged 80 or over with acute or convalescent COVID-19. What was sequenced was peripheral blood. The chain links TRBV7-8 to TRBJ2-2; 8 positions match TRBD2. The CDR3 is CASSLAGGAGGELFF. As DNA, the CDR3 is TGTGCCAGCAGCTTAGCCGGGGGGGCAGGCGGGGAGCTGTTTTTT.